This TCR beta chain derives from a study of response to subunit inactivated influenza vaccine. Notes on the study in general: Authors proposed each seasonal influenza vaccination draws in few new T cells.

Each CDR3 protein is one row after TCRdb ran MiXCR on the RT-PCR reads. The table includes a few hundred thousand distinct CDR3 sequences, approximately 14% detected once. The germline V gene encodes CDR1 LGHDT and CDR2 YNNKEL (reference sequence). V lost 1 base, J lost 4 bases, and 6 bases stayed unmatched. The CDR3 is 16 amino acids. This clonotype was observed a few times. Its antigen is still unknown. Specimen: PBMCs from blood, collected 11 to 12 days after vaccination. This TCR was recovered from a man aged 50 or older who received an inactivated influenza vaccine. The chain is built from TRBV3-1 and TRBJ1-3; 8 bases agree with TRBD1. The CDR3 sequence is CASSQVPGQEGNTIYF. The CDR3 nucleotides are TGTGCCAGCAGCCAAGTCCCGGGACAGGAGGGAAACACCATATATTTT.